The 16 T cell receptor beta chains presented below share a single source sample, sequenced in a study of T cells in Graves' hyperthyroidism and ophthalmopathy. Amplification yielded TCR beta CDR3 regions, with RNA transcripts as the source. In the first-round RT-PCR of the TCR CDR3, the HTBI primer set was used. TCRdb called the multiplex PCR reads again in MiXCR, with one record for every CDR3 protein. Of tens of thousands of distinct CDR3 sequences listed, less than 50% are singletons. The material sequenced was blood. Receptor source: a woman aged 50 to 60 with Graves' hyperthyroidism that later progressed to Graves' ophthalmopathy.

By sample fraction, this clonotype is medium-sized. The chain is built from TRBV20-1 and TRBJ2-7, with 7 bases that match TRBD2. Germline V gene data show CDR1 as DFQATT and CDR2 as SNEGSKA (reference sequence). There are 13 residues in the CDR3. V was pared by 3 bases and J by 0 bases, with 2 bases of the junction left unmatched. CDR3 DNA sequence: TGCAGTGCTAGGGCTAGCGGCTCCTACGAGCAGTACTTC. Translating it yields CSARASGSYEQYF.

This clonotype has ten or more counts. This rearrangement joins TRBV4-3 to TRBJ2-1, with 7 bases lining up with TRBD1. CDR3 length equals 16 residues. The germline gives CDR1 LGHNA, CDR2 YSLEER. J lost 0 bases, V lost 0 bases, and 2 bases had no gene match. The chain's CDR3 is CASSQEAGGSYNEQFF. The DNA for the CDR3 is TGCGCCAGCAGCCAAGAGGCAGGGGGCTCCTACAATGAGCAGTTCTTC.

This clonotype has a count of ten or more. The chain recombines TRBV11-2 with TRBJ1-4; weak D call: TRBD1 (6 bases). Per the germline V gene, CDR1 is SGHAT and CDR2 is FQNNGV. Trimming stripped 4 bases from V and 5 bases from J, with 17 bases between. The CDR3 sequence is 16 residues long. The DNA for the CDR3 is TGTGCCAGCAGCTCAGGGGAGACTTTTTTAAATGAAAAACTGTTTTTT. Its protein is CASSSGETFLNEKLFF.

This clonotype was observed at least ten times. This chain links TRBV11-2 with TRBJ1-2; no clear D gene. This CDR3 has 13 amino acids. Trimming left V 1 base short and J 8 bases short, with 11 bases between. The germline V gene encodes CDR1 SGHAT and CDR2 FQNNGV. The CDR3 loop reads CASSLGLPEGYTF. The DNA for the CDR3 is TGTGCCAGCAGCTTAGGCCTTCCTGAGGGCTACACCTTC.

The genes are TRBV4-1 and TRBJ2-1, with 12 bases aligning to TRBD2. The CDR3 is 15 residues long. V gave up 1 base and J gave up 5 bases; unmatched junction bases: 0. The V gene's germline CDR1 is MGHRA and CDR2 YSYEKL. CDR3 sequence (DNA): TGCGCCAGCAGCCAAGGGACTAGCGGGAACAATGAGCAGTTCTTC. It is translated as CASSQGTSGNNEQFF.

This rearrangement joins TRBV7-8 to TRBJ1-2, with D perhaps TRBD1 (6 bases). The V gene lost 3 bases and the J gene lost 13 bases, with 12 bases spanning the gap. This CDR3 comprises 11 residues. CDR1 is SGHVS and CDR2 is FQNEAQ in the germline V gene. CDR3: CASSLGGGGTF. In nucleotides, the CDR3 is TGTGCCAGCAGCTTGGGCGGGGGCGGCACCTTC.

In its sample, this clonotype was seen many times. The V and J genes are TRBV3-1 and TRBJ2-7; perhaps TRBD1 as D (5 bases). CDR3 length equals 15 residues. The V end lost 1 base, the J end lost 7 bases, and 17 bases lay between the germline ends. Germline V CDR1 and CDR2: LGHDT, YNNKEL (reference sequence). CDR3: CASSQARATVGEQYF. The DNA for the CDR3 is TGTGCCAGCAGCCAAGCTAGAGCGACAGTCGGGGAGCAGTACTTC.

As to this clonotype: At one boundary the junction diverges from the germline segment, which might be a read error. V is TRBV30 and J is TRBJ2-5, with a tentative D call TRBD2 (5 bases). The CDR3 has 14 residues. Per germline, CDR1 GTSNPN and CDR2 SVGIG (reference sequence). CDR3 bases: TGTGCCTGGAACGCGGGCGTTTACCAGGAGACCCAGTACTTC. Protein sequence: CAWNAGVYQETQYF.

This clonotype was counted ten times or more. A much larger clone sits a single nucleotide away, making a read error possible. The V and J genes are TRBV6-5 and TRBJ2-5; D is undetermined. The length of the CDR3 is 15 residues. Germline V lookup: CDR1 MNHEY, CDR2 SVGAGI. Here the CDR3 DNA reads TGTGCCAGCAGTTACAGTCCGGAGCCCCAAGAGACCCGGTACTTC. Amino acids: CASSYSPEPQETRYF.

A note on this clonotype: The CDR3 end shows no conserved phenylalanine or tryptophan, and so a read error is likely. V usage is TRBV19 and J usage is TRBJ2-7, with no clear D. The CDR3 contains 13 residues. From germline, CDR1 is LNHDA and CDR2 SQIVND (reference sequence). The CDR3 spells CANSTGRHYEQYI. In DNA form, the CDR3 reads TGTGCCAATAGTACCGGACGACACTACGAGCAGTACATC.

CDR3: CSASRLAQGYSPLHF. For the CDR3, the DNA is TGCAGTGCTAGTAGGTTAGCGCAGGGTTATTCACCCCTCCACTTT. This chain joins TRBV20-1 and TRBJ1-6; possibly TRBD1 for D (5 bases). Trimming shortened V by 3 bases and J by 8 bases, and 17 bases separated the two germline ends. This CDR3 comprises 15 residues. The germline V gene encodes CDR1 DFQATT and CDR2 SNEGSKA (reference sequence).

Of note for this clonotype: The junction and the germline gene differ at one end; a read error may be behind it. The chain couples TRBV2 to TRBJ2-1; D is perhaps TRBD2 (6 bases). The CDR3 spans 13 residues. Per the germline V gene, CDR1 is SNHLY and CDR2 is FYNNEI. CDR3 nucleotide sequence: TGTGCCAGCGGTGAAGCGATAGCGGAGTCGCAGTTCTTC. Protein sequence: CASGEAIAESQFF.

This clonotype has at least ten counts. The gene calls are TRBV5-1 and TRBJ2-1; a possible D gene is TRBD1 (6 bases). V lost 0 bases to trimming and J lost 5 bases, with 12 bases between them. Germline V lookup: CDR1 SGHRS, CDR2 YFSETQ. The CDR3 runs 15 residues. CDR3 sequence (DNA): TGCGCCAGCAGCTTGGGACAGGCGGTGAACAATGAGCAGTTCTTC. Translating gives CASSLGQAVNNEQFF.

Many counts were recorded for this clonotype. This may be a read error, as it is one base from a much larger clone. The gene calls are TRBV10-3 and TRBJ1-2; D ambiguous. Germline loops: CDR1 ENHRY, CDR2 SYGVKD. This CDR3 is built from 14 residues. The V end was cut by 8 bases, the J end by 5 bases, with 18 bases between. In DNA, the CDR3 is TGTGCCATCCGTCCTTCTGACTGGCTTTATGGCTACACCTTC. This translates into CAIRPSDWLYGYTF.

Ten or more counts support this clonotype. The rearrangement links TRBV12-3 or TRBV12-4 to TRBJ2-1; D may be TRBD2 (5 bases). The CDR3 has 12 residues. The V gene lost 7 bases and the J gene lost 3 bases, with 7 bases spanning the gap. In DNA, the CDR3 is TGTGCCAGCAAAAGCGGCTACAATGAGCAGTTCTTC. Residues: CASKSGYNEQFF.

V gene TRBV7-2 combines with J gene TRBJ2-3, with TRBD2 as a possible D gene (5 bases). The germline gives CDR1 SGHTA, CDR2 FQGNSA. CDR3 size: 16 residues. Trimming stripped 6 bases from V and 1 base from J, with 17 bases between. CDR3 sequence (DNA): TGTGCCAGCAGACTAGTGGGTACTAGTGGCACAGATACGCAGTATTTT. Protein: CASRLVGTSGTDTQYF.